The rows below give T cell receptor beta chains drawn from one sample of a study of technical replicates of blood from a few donors. Generated by immunoSEQ multiplex PCR, the TCRdb table keeps only in-frame clones and is missing some. The sample lists about 61,000 clones, about 97% occurring once. Material for sequencing was T cells isolated from PBMCs. The receptors come from a human donor in good health. Each CDR3 is given with its conserved first and last residue. A D gene is named only where the DNA matches it firmly. The size entry is marked missing in some rows and otherwise reads once, few, many or a size class.

j_call clone_size v_call d_call cdr3_aa cdr3_nt
TRBJ2-3 - TRBV5-1 - CASSLGQVTGTDTQYF TGCGCCAGCAGCTTGGGCCAGGTGACAGGCACAGATACGCAGTATTTT
TRBJ2-7 - TRBV4-1 TRBD1 CASSQSGTGEYEQYF TGCGCCAGCAGCCAGTCCGGGACAGGGGAGTACGAGCAGTACTTC
TRBJ2-2 - TRBV10-1 - CATLSGNTGELFF TGCGCCACCTTAAGCGGGAACACCGGGGAGCTGTTTTTT
TRBJ1-6 few TRBV4-2 TRBD1 CASSQETGQGEGPLHF TGTGCCAGCAGCCAAGAAACCGGACAGGGAGAAGGACCCCTCCACTTT
TRBJ2-7 - TRBV5-1 TRBD2 CASSSAGGPYEQYF TGCGCCAGCAGCTCCGCGGGGGGGCCCTACGAGCAGTACTTC
TRBJ2-6 - TRBV4-1 - CASSQLGAAGANVLTF TGCGCCAGCAGCCAATTGGGGGCAGCTGGGGCCAACGTCCTGACTTTC
TRBJ2-7 - TRBV14 TRBD2 CASSQQGLGRNEQYF TGTGCCAGCAGCCAACAGGGACTAGGACGGAACGAGCAGTACTTC
TRBJ2-7 - TRBV11-1 TRBD1 CASSQQGAGRSYEQYF TGTGCCAGCAGTCAACAGGGGGCAGGCCGCTCCTACGAGCAGTACTTC
TRBJ1-6 once TRBV2 TRBD1 CASSEEGQGVSPLHF TGTGCCAGCAGTGAGGAGGGACAGGGGGTATCACCCCTCCACTTT
TRBJ1-3 - TRBV29-1 - CSVEGGLPGNTIYF TGCAGCGTTGAGGGGGGGCTCCCTGGAAACACCATATATTTT
TRBJ1-1 - TRBV5-4 - CASSFSIVSGNTEAFF TGTGCCAGCAGCTTTTCGATAGTTTCGGGTAACACTGAAGCTTTCTTT
TRBJ1-1 - TRBV4-1 TRBD1 CASSQSGGKATEAFF TGCGCCAGCAGCCAGTCAGGGGGCAAGGCCACTGAAGCTTTCTTT
TRBJ2-3 - TRBV4-1 - CASSQDGQHTDTQYF TGCGCCAGCAGCCAAGATGGGCAGCACACAGATACGCAGTATTTT
TRBJ1-5 - TRBV6-4 - CASSDGGESNQPQHF TGTGCCAGCAGTGACGGTGGGGAGAGCAATCAGCCCCAGCATTTT
TRBJ1-2 - TRBV15 - CATSPTRRADYGYTF TGTGCCACCAGCCCGACCAGGAGGGCAGACTATGGCTACACCTTC
TRBJ2-2 - TRBV28 TRBD1 CASSLSPRQGRGTGELFF TGTGCCAGCAGTTTATCCCCCCGACAGGGGCGCGGCACCGGGGAGCTGTTTTTT
TRBJ2-7 - TRBV2 - CASSEWGRVFYEQYF TGTGCCAGCAGTGAATGGGGGCGAGTTTTCTACGAGCAGTACTTC
TRBJ1-1 - TRBV30 - CAWSVTRVGTEAFF TGTGCCTGGAGTGTAACCAGGGTCGGAACTGAAGCTTTCTTT
TRBJ2-7 - TRBV5-1 - CASSFDQGPYEQYF TGCGCCAGCAGCTTCGATCAGGGCCCCTACGAGCAGTACTTC
TRBJ1-1 - TRBV7-2 - CASSLTPRTEAFF TGTGCCAGCAGCCTCACGCCGCGCACTGAAGCTTTCTTT
TRBJ1-2 - TRBV6-1 - CASSEAAGNYGYTF TGTGCCAGCAGTGAAGCGGCAGGGAACTATGGCTACACCTTC
TRBJ2-1 - TRBV5-1 TRBD1 CASRRQGSASDEQFF TGCGCCAGCAGGCGACAGGGGAGCGCGTCAGATGAGCAGTTCTTC
TRBJ2-5 - TRBV28 - CASSHKGGEETQYF TGTGCCAGCAGCCACAAAGGGGGGGAAGAGACCCAGTACTTC
TRBJ2-1 - TRBV9 - CASSQEDEQFF TGTGCCAGCAGCCAAGAGGATGAGCAGTTCTTC
TRBJ2-3 - TRBV7-6 - CASSLVARELGDTQYF TGTGCCAGCAGCTTAGTGGCCCGGGAGCTGGGAGATACGCAGTATTTT
TRBJ1-2 few TRBV2 - CASPTGYGYTF TGTGCCAGCCCGACAGGTTATGGCTACACCTTC
TRBJ2-7 - TRBV10-3 - CAIRKRDTTYEQYF TGTGCCATCAGAAAGAGGGACACCACCTACGAGCAGTACTTC
TRBJ2-1 - TRBV9 - CASSEGGLSYNEQFF TGTGCCAGCAGCGAGGGGGGACTAAGCTACAATGAGCAGTTCTTC
TRBJ2-5 - TRBV2 TRBD2 CASSVSRGGVETQYF TGTGCCAGCAGTGTAAGCCGGGGGGGAGTAGAGACCCAGTACTTC
TRBJ2-7 once TRBV5-1 - CASSSSGDEQYF TGCGCCAGCAGCTCCTCGGGGGACGAGCAGTACTTC
TRBJ2-7 - TRBV11-2 - CASSLEAGRPHEQYF TGTGCCAGCAGCTTAGAAGCAGGAAGGCCCCACGAGCAGTACTTC
TRBJ1-1 - TRBV7-3 - CASSFSGDTEAFF TGTGCCAGCAGCTTCTCAGGGGACACTGAAGCTTTCTTT
TRBJ2-1 - TRBV30 - CAWSSRLGNEQFF TGTGCCTGGAGTTCACGCCTAGGCAATGAGCAGTTCTTC
TRBJ2-3 - TRBV30 - CAWGGSTDTQYF TGTGCCTGGGGAGGGAGCACAGATACGCAGTATTTT
TRBJ1-2 - TRBV4-1 - CASSQDPGGLGSNYGYTF TGCGCCAGCAGCCAAGATCCAGGAGGGTTAGGCTCTAACTATGGCTACACCTTC
TRBJ1-2 - TRBV2 - CASRQGMVVYGYTF TGTGCCAGCAGACAGGGAATGGTGGTCTATGGCTACACCTTC